A single sample is the source of the 4 T cell receptor beta chains below, sequenced in a study of blood T cell repertoires in COVID-19. Here immunoSEQ multiplex PCR was the method, and the copy in TCRdb shows in-frame clones only, minus some. The table lists roughly 250,000 clones, about 90% of them singletons. The specimen sequenced was peripheral blood. The receptors stem from a woman aged 25-40 years with COVID-19, enrolled during active disease.

The chain uses TRBV7-2 and TRBJ2-5; 7 bases are a match to TRBD1. Per germline, CDR1 SGHTA and CDR2 FQGNSA. The CDR3 is 19 amino acids. Trimming at V came to 2 bases and at J to 2 bases, leaving 17 bases not matched to a gene. Written as DNA, the CDR3 is TGTGCCAGCAGCTTATTAGTTTCAATTGGGGGACAGACACAAGAGACCCAGTACTTC. Its translation: CASSLLVSIGGQTQETQYF.

The J gene is TRBJ2-1, the V gene TRBV4-1, with 8 bases identical to TRBD2. Germline V gene lookup returns CDR1 MGHRA and CDR2 YSYEKL. V lost 4 bases and J lost 2; bases outside the gene matches: 13. The CDR3 consists of 18 residues. As DNA, the CDR3 is TGCGCCAGCAGCCCGACCTTGATTCGCGGGGGGACCTACAATGAGCAGTTCTTC. It yields the protein CASSPTLIRGGTYNEQFF.

This sequence joins TRBV27 and TRBJ2-5; no clear D. Per germline, CDR1 MNHEY and CDR2 SMNVEV (reference sequence). This CDR3 contains 11 residues. V lost 3 bases and J 5 bases, leaving 4 bases between the germline ends. CDR3 sequence (DNA): TGTGCCAGCAGTTTTGCGGAGACCCAGTACTTC. Translated, it gives CASSFAETQYF.

The chain uses TRBV2 and TRBJ2-7; 7 positions match TRBD1. The CDR3 has 14 residues. Germline V gives CDR1 SNHLY, CDR2 FYNNEI. V trimming: 7 bases; J trimming: 2 bases; junction bases outside the gene matches: 8. The CDR3 nucleotides are TGTGCCAGCACCCGAGACAGGGCGACCTACGAGCAGTACTTC. Translating gives CASTRDRATYEQYF. Drawing the rest from reference TRBV2 and TRBJ2-7, the complete variable domain is EPEVTQTPSHQVTQMGQEVILRCVPISNHLYFYWYRQILGQKVEFLVSFYNNEISEKSEIFDDQFSVERPDGSNFTLKIRSTKLEDSAMYFCASTRDRATYEQYFGPGTRLTVT.